A single sample gave rise to the 8 T cell receptor beta chains below, sequenced in a study of T cells in Graves' hyperthyroidism and ophthalmopathy. There were TCR beta CDR3 regions amplified from RNA transcripts. HTBI primers were employed in a first-round RT-PCR of the TCR CDR3. TCRdb reanalysed the multiplex PCR reads using MiXCR and keeps one entry per CDR3 protein. Of hundreds of thousands of distinct CDR3 sequences in the sample, 14% are singletons; the top ten hold more than 5%. Sequencing was performed on blood. The source of these receptors is a woman in her twenties or thirties with Graves' hyperthyroidism that later progressed to Graves' ophthalmopathy.

This clonotype was recorded many times. V usage is TRBV15 and J usage is TRBJ1-6; D is undetermined. CDR1 and CDR2 (germline): LNHNV, YYDKDF (reference sequence). The V end was cut by 6 bases, the J end by 7 bases, with 7 bases between. The CDR3 consists of 12 residues. The CDR3 bases are TGTGCCACCAGTGAGAGGAATTCACCCCTCCACTTT. This gives the protein CATSERNSPLHF.

This clonotype was recorded at least ten times. This chain connects TRBV20-1 to TRBJ2-1; unclear D gene. CDR3 length: 13 residues. CDR1 is DFQATT and CDR2 is SNEGSKA in the germline V gene (reference sequence). The germline V and J ends were trimmed by 1 base and 4 bases, with 8 bases remaining between them. This chain's CDR3 is CSARGTFYNEQFF. CDR3 nucleotide sequence: TGCAGTGCTAGAGGAACTTTTTACAATGAGCAGTTCTTC.

There are many counts of this clonotype. The chain has TRBV3-1 and TRBJ2-2, with D possibly matching TRBD1 (5 bases). In germline, CDR1 is LGHDT, CDR2 YNNKEL (reference sequence). Trimming stripped 4 bases from V and 10 bases from J, with 22 bases between. This CDR3 region has 16 residues. In nucleotides, the CDR3 is TGTGCCAGCAGCCGGGGCAACACGGGCTCGGGCGAGGAGCTGTTTTTT. Its protein is CASSRGNTGSGEELFF.

This clonotype was seen at least ten times. The V call is TRBV7-8, the J call TRBJ2-1; TRBD2 agrees at 13 bases. Germline loops: CDR1 SGHVS, CDR2 FQNEAQ. J lost 8 bases, V lost 5 bases, and 6 bases had no gene match. The CDR3 is 15 residues long. CDR3 sequence (DNA): TGTGCCAGCAGCCAACTAGCGGGAGGGCGCGATGAGCAGTTCTTC. It translates to CASSQLAGGRDEQFF.

The rearrangement links TRBV7-2 to TRBJ1-4; perhaps TRBD1 as D (6 bases). V was pared by 1 base and J by 0 bases, with 15 bases between. The CDR3 has 18 residues. Germline CDR1 is SGHTA and CDR2 is FQGNSA. This chain's CDR3 is CASSLVGGRVPTNEKLFF. The CDR3 nucleotides are TGTGCCAGCAGCTTAGTGGGGGGGCGGGTCCCAACTAATGAAAAACTGTTTTTT.

Concerning this clonotype itself: This may arise from a read error, as a much more abundant clone is one base away. The chain recombines TRBV11-3 with TRBJ2-5; TRBD1 matches at 9 bases. The V and J ends lost 4 bases and 1 base, in that order; junction bases with no gene match: 1. CDR1 SGHNT and CDR2 YENEEA come from the germline V gene. The length of the CDR3 is 14 residues. The CDR3 region is CASSWTGAQETQYF. In nucleotides, the CDR3 is TGTGCCAGCAGCTGGACAGGGGCCCAAGAGACCCAGTACTTC.

This clonotype was observed at least ten times. The chain joins TRBV2 to TRBJ2-1, with D hard to call. V lost 3 bases and J 8 bases, leaving 11 bases between the germline ends. This CDR3 contains 13 residues. CDR1 and CDR2 (germline): SNHLY, FYNNEI. The CDR3 loop is CASSEASWDEQFF. The CDR3 DNA sequence: TGTGCCAGCAGTGAGGCGAGTTGGGATGAGCAGTTCTTC.

The DNA of the CDR3 is TGTGCCAGTAGTATAGATCGACCCAGCGGGAGTCGTTACGAGCAGTACTTC. This codes for CASSIDRPSGSRYEQYF. The rearrangement links TRBV19 to TRBJ2-7; TRBD2 matches 8 bases. The V gene's germline CDR1 is LNHDA and CDR2 SQIVND (reference sequence). The CDR3 consists of 17 residues. V lost 0 bases, J lost 4 bases, and 11 bases stayed unmatched.